The present entry profiles one T cell receptor beta chain with its context. Sequencing used immunoSEQ multiplex PCR; TCRdb keeps in-frame clones, though not all of them. The data hold more than 110,000 clones, with more than 80% observed a single time. These data come from a study of blood T cell repertoires in COVID-19. Study in general: Sites across the United States, Italy and Spain contributed samples from acute and convalescent COVID-19.

The ends were cut back, 0 bases at V and 3 bases at J, with 4 bases in the middle. The CDR3 spans 14 residues. Germline V CDR1 and CDR2: SGHRS, YFSETQ. This sequence joins TRBV5-1 and TRBJ2-6, with D hard to call. Sample: peripheral blood. This sequence was found in a woman of 80 years or more in a cohort sampled during active or convalescent COVID-19. CDR3 nucleotide sequence: TGCGCCAGCAGCTTGGTTCTTGGGGCCAACGTCCTGACTTTC. This encodes CASSLVLGANVLTF.